Listed here are 9 T cell receptor beta chains from one sample, sequenced in a study of cytomegalovirus exposure and HLA in healthy donors. Primers for the PCR totalled 60 Vbeta and 13 Jbeta. The table came from immunoSEQ multiplex PCR; TCRdb's copy has only in-frame clones and leaves some out. The table shows more than 75,000 clones, with roughly three quarters occurring only once. The sequenced material came from PBMCs. These receptors all come from a woman aged 40 to 50 in good health and CMV-seronegative.

This clone was recorded once. V and J are TRBV30 and TRBJ1-5; 7 positions agree with TRBD1. The CDR3 runs 13 residues. J was trimmed by 0 bases and V by 6 bases; bases with no gene match: 2. Germline V CDR1 and CDR2: GTSNPN, SVGIG (reference sequence). This CDR3 is CACGTVSNQPQHF. Here the CDR3 DNA reads TGTGCCTGTGGGACAGTTAGCAATCAGCCCCAGCATTTT.

The chain employs TRBV5-1 and TRBJ2-2; 8 nucleotides agree with TRBD1. Germline CDR1 and CDR2: SGHRS and YFSETQ. This CDR3 has 14 residues. Trimming cost V 0 bases and J 6 bases; bases outside gene matches: 1. The CDR3 DNA reads as TGCGCCAGCAGCTTGGAACAGGGGGCCGGGGAGCTGTTTTTT. Translation: CASSLEQGAGELFF.

This clone was counted only a few times. The chain joins TRBV19 to TRBJ2-1; D call uncertain. V dropped 4 bases and J dropped 4 bases, with 17 bases sitting between them. The CDR3 totals 16 residues. In germline, CDR1 is LNHDA, CDR2 SQIVND (reference sequence). The CDR3 here is CASSTPQSTFYNEQFF. CDR3 DNA sequence: TGTGCCAGTAGTACCCCTCAGTCAACCTTTTACAATGAGCAGTTCTTC.

The gene calls are TRBV6-6 and TRBJ2-3; D is possibly TRBD2 (6 bases). The CDR3 contains 15 residues. The germline V gene encodes CDR1 MNHNY and CDR2 SVGAGI (reference sequence). V lost 7 bases and J 2 bases, leaving 16 bases between the germline ends. The CDR3 coding sequence is TGTGCCAGCATTCCTGCGGGACTCTTCACAGATACGCAGTATTTT. The encoded protein is CASIPAGLFTDTQYF.

This chain connects TRBV4-2 to TRBJ2-5, with 13 bases that match TRBD2. CDR3 length: 16 residues. The junction had 7 bases not matched to a gene; V was cut back by 4 bases and J by 5 bases. Germline CDR1 reads LGHNA; CDR2 reads YNFKEQ. CDR3 region: CASSPELAGGLETQYF. CDR3 DNA: TGTGCCAGCAGCCCAGAACTAGCGGGGGGGCTTGAGACCCAGTACTTC.

The V gene is TRBV6-4, the J gene TRBJ1-2; 7 nucleotides agree with TRBD1. The germline gives CDR1 MRHNA, CDR2 SNTAGT. CDR3 length equals 14 residues. With 2 bases clipped from V and 5 bases from J, the junction kept 5 bases outside the gene matches. This CDR3 is CASSDIAGGYGYTF. The CDR3 coding sequence is TGTGCCAGCAGTGACATCGCAGGGGGGTATGGCTACACCTTC.

The chain links TRBV30 to TRBJ2-2; 7 bases align to TRBD1. There are 15 residues in the CDR3. CDR1 is GTSNPN and CDR2 is SVGIG in the germline V gene (reference sequence). V gave up 4 bases and J gave up 0 bases; unmatched junction bases: 5. In nucleotides, the CDR3 is TGTGCCTGGACCCTGGACAGGCCGAACACCGGGGAGCTGTTTTTT. Translation: CAWTLDRPNTGELFF. The full variable domain, its missing parts supplied by reference TRBV30 and TRBJ2-2, is SQTIHQWPATLVQPVGSPLSLECTVEGTSNPNLYWYRQAAGRGLQLLFYSVGIGQISSEVPQNLSASRPQDRQFILSSKKLLLSDSGFYLCAWTLDRPNTGELFFGEGSRLTVL.

CDR3 protein: CASSQDKAVGGGWETQYF. Written as DNA, the CDR3 is TGTGCCAGCAGCCAAGACAAGGCCGTTGGCGGGGGGTGGGAGACCCAGTACTTC. This sequence joins TRBV4-2 and TRBJ2-5; the match to TRBD2 covers 8 bases. V was pared by 0 bases and J by 5 bases, with 14 bases of the junction left unmatched. Looked up from germline, CDR1 is LGHNA and CDR2 is YNFKEQ. The CDR3 loop spans 18 amino acids.

The gene calls are TRBV9 and TRBJ1-6, with TRBD1 as a possible D gene (6 bases). CDR1 SGDLS and CDR2 YYNGEE come from the germline V gene. This CDR3 contains 16 residues. V was clipped by 7 bases and J by 0 bases, with 14 bases between them. The CDR3 sequence: CASQAGDNSYNSPLHF. As DNA, the CDR3 is TGTGCCAGCCAAGCGGGGGACAACTCCTATAATTCACCCCTCCACTTT.